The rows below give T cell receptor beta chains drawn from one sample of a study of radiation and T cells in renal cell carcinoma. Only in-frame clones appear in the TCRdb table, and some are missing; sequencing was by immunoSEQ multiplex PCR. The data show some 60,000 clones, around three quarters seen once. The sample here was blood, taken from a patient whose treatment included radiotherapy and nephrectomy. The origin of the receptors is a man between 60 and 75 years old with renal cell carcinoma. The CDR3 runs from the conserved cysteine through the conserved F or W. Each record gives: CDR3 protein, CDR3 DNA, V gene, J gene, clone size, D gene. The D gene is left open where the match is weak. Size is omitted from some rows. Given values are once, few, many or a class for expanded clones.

CDR3aa: CASSVDLGAGGYTF
CDR3nt: TGTGCCAGCAGCGTAGATCTGGGGGCAGGGGGCTACACCTTC
v_gene: TRBV9
j_gene: TRBJ1-2
abundance: NA
d_gene: NA

CDR3aa: CASKVDRGRGGQETQYF
CDR3nt: TGTGCCAGCAAGGTGGACAGGGGGCGAGGGGGGCAAGAGACCCAGTACTTC
v_gene: TRBV2
j_gene: TRBJ2-5
abundance: once
d_gene: TRBD1

CDR3aa: CASSQDLVGRGVTDTQYF
CDR3nt: TGTGCCAGCAGCCAAGATTTAGTCGGGAGAGGGGTCACAGATACGCAGTATTTT
v_gene: TRBV4-2
j_gene: TRBJ2-3
abundance: NA
d_gene: NA

CDR3aa: CASSSGTNQETQYF
CDR3nt: TGTGCCAGTAGTTCCGGGACAAACCAAGAGACCCAGTACTTC
v_gene: TRBV19
j_gene: TRBJ2-5
abundance: NA
d_gene: NA

CDR3aa: CASSYTTGTSGTDTQYF
CDR3nt: TGTGCCAGCAGCTACACTACCGGGACTAGCGGCACAGATACGCAGTATTTT
v_gene: TRBV7-8
j_gene: TRBJ2-3
abundance: NA
d_gene: TRBD2

CDR3aa: CASSLAGVSYNEQFF
CDR3nt: TGCGCCAGCAGCTTGGCGGGAGTGTCCTACAATGAGCAGTTCTTC
v_gene: TRBV5-1
j_gene: TRBJ2-1
abundance: NA
d_gene: NA

CDR3aa: CASTTGEFEKLFF
CDR3nt: TGTGCCAGCACCACAGGGGAATTTGAAAAACTGTTTTTT
v_gene: TRBV7-6
j_gene: TRBJ1-4
abundance: medium-sized
d_gene: TRBD1

CDR3aa: CASSQEETERYNEQFF
CDR3nt: TGTGCCAGCAGCCAAGAAGAGACAGAAAGATACAATGAGCAGTTCTTC
v_gene: TRBV14
j_gene: TRBJ2-1
abundance: NA
d_gene: NA

CDR3aa: CASSPYRDSTDTQYF
CDR3nt: TGCGCCAGCAGCCCATACCGGGACAGTACAGATACGCAGTATTTT
v_gene: TRBV5-1
j_gene: TRBJ2-3
abundance: NA
d_gene: TRBD1

CDR3aa: CASSSDRGQYTEAFF
CDR3nt: TGTGCCAGCAGCTCTGACAGGGGGCAGTACACTGAAGCTTTCTTT
v_gene: TRBV5-4
j_gene: TRBJ1-1
abundance: NA
d_gene: TRBD1

CDR3aa: CASSPPGTGRIETQYF
CDR3nt: TGTGCCAGCAGCCCACCGGGGACAGGACGGATAGAGACCCAGTACTTC
v_gene: TRBV7-9
j_gene: TRBJ2-5
abundance: NA
d_gene: TRBD1

CDR3aa: CASSPGQGFLNEQFF
CDR3nt: TGTGCCAGCAGCCCGGGACAGGGATTTCTCAATGAGCAGTTCTTC
v_gene: TRBV11-2
j_gene: TRBJ2-1
abundance: NA
d_gene: TRBD1

CDR3aa: CASSLRWGGGNQPQHF
CDR3nt: TGTGCCAGCAGCTTGAGGTGGGGGGGAGGCAATCAGCCCCAGCATTTT
v_gene: TRBV5-6
j_gene: TRBJ1-5
abundance: once
d_gene: NA

CDR3aa: CASSEGGASTQYF
CDR3nt: TGCGCCAGCAGTGAAGGCGGGGCCTCTACGCAGTATTTT
v_gene: TRBV10-1
j_gene: TRBJ2-3
abundance: few
d_gene: NA

CDR3aa: CASSIEGGPYNEQFF
CDR3nt: TGTGCCAGTAGTATAGAGGGGGGCCCCTACAATGAGCAGTTCTTC
v_gene: TRBV19
j_gene: TRBJ2-1
abundance: NA
d_gene: NA

CDR3aa: CASGLLTPGDEQFF
CDR3nt: TGTGCTAGTGGTTTGCTGACCCCGGGAGATGAGCAGTTCTTC
v_gene: TRBV12-5
j_gene: TRBJ2-1
abundance: NA
d_gene: NA

CDR3aa: CASSRGQSYEQYF
CDR3nt: TGTGCCAGTAGTAGGGGACAGTCCTACGAGCAGTACTTC
v_gene: TRBV19
j_gene: TRBJ2-7
abundance: NA
d_gene: TRBD1

CDR3aa: CASSPLGLAQNEQFF
CDR3nt: TGTGCCAGCAGCCCATTGGGACTAGCGCAAAATGAGCAGTTCTTC
v_gene: TRBV4-2
j_gene: TRBJ2-1
abundance: NA
d_gene: TRBD2

CDR3aa: CAWGRQGPGYGYTF
CDR3nt: TGTGCCTGGGGAAGACAGGGTCCAGGTTATGGCTACACCTTC
v_gene: TRBV30
j_gene: TRBJ1-2
abundance: NA
d_gene: TRBD1

CDR3aa: CASSLEQTDTQYF
CDR3nt: TGTGCCAGCAGCTTAGAACAGACAGATACGCAGTATTTT
v_gene: TRBV7-2
j_gene: TRBJ2-3
abundance: NA
d_gene: NA

CDR3aa: CSVGASGVYNEQFF
CDR3nt: TGCAGCGTTGGGGCTAGCGGGGTCTACAATGAGCAGTTCTTC
v_gene: TRBV29-1
j_gene: TRBJ2-1
abundance: NA
d_gene: TRBD2

CDR3aa: CSVGGQNQPQHF
CDR3nt: TGCAGCGTTGGGGGCCAAAATCAGCCCCAGCATTTT
v_gene: TRBV29-1
j_gene: TRBJ1-5
abundance: NA
d_gene: NA

CDR3aa: CASSLSGAGELFF
CDR3nt: TGTGCCAGCAGTTTATCGGGGGCCGGGGAGCTGTTTTTT
v_gene: TRBV27
j_gene: TRBJ2-2
abundance: NA
d_gene: NA

CDR3aa: CASSEGPSTEAFF
CDR3nt: TGTGCCAGCAGTGAGGGTCCTAGCACTGAAGCTTTCTTT
v_gene: TRBV27
j_gene: TRBJ1-1
abundance: few
d_gene: NA

CDR3aa: CASSPGAGTSTDTQYF
CDR3nt: TGTGCCAGCAGCCCTGGAGCCGGGACTAGTACAGATACGCAGTATTTT
v_gene: TRBV9
j_gene: TRBJ2-3
abundance: few
d_gene: TRBD2

CDR3aa: CASSLAPGPGTEAFF
CDR3nt: TGTGCCAGCAGCTTAGCGCCTGGCCCCGGCACTGAAGCTTTCTTT
v_gene: TRBV11-3
j_gene: TRBJ1-1
abundance: once
d_gene: NA

CDR3aa: CASSPGSNQPQHF
CDR3nt: TGCGCCAGCAGCCCAGGGTCTAATCAGCCCCAGCATTTT
v_gene: TRBV5-1
j_gene: TRBJ1-5
abundance: few
d_gene: NA

CDR3aa: CASSLDASSTDTQYF
CDR3nt: TGTGCCAGCAGCTTAGATGCGTCTAGCACAGATACGCAGTATTTT
v_gene: TRBV7-2
j_gene: TRBJ2-3
abundance: NA
d_gene: NA

CDR3aa: CASSPSPGPQETQYF
CDR3nt: TGCGCCAGCAGCCCCTCACCTGGGCCCCAAGAGACCCAGTACTTC
v_gene: TRBV5-1
j_gene: TRBJ2-5
abundance: NA
d_gene: NA

CDR3aa: CASSELTGQGGYTF
CDR3nt: TGTGCCAGCAGTGAACTTACGGGACAGGGGGGCTACACCTTC
v_gene: TRBV6-1
j_gene: TRBJ1-2
abundance: NA
d_gene: TRBD1

CDR3aa: CASSSPGQGGHTIYF
CDR3nt: TGTGCCAGTAGTTCTCCGGGACAGGGTGGGCACACCATATATTTT
v_gene: TRBV19
j_gene: TRBJ1-3
abundance: NA
d_gene: TRBD1

CDR3aa: CASSGFDRVFRGYTF
CDR3nt: TGTGCCAGCAGCGGTTTCGACAGGGTTTTTCGAGGCTACACCTTC
v_gene: TRBV9
j_gene: TRBJ1-2
abundance: NA
d_gene: TRBD1

CDR3aa: CASSVTDLEEKLFF
CDR3nt: TGTGCCAGCAGCGTGACAGACCTAGAAGAAAAACTGTTTTTT
v_gene: TRBV9
j_gene: TRBJ1-4
abundance: NA
d_gene: NA

CDR3aa: CASSDSGTGSNQPQHF
CDR3nt: TGTGCCAGCAGTGACTCTGGGACAGGCAGCAATCAGCCCCAGCATTTT
v_gene: TRBV6-4
j_gene: TRBJ1-5
abundance: NA
d_gene: TRBD1

CDR3aa: CASSYSEGAATYGYTF
CDR3nt: TGTGCCAGCAGTTACTCAGAGGGGGCGGCTACCTATGGCTACACCTTC
v_gene: TRBV6-6
j_gene: TRBJ1-2
abundance: NA
d_gene: TRBD1

CDR3aa: CASSSTSGRPRMIQYF
CDR3nt: TGTGCCAGCAGCTCGACTAGCGGGAGGCCCCGTATGATCCAGTACTTC
v_gene: TRBV7-9
j_gene: TRBJ2-5
abundance: few
d_gene: TRBD2

CDR3aa: CASSLSAGAGNTIYF
CDR3nt: TGTGCCAGCAGCTTAAGTGCCGGGGCTGGAAACACCATATATTTT
v_gene: TRBV7-9
j_gene: TRBJ1-3
abundance: few
d_gene: NA

CDR3aa: CASSRPGLPEQYF
CDR3nt: TGTGCCAGCAGCCGACCGGGACTTCCCGAGCAGTACTTC
v_gene: TRBV9
j_gene: TRBJ2-7
abundance: NA
d_gene: NA

CDR3aa: CASSGDLDYVEQYF
CDR3nt: TGCGCCAGCAGCGGGGACTTAGACTACGTTGAGCAGTACTTC
v_gene: TRBV4-1
j_gene: TRBJ2-7
abundance: NA
d_gene: NA

CDR3aa: CASSPTSGRALETQYF
CDR3nt: TGCGCCAGCAGCCCAACCAGTGGGAGGGCCCTGGAGACCCAGTACTTC
v_gene: TRBV5-1
j_gene: TRBJ2-5
abundance: NA
d_gene: TRBD2

CDR3aa: CSAKGYTEAFF
CDR3nt: TGCAGTGCTAAGGGTTACACTGAAGCTTTCTTT
v_gene: TRBV20-1
j_gene: TRBJ1-1
abundance: NA
d_gene: NA

CDR3aa: CASSRSGSNSNTQYF
CDR3nt: TGTGCCAGCAGCCGTAGCGGGAGTAATAGTAATACGCAGTATTTT
v_gene: TRBV11-3
j_gene: TRBJ2-3
abundance: NA
d_gene: TRBD2

CDR3aa: CAWSGVLNTEAFF
CDR3nt: TGTGCCTGGAGTGGGGTCCTGAACACTGAAGCTTTCTTT
v_gene: TRBV30
j_gene: TRBJ1-1
abundance: once
d_gene: NA

CDR3aa: CASSLGGGGGSPLHF
CDR3nt: TGTGCCAGCAGTTTAGGGGGGGGTGGCGGTTCACCCCTCCACTTT
v_gene: TRBV27
j_gene: TRBJ1-6
abundance: NA
d_gene: NA

CDR3aa: CAINAREGAEETQYF
CDR3nt: TGTGCCATCAATGCAAGGGAGGGGGCCGAAGAGACCCAGTACTTC
v_gene: TRBV10-3
j_gene: TRBJ2-5
abundance: NA
d_gene: NA

CDR3aa: CASSGLAGGSYEQYF
CDR3nt: TGTGCCAGCAGCGGGCTGGCGGGGGGCTCCTACGAGCAGTACTTC
v_gene: TRBV25-1
j_gene: TRBJ2-7
abundance: NA
d_gene: TRBD2

CDR3aa: CAWGLRTYEAFF
CDR3nt: TGTGCCTGGGGCCTGCGGACCTATGAAGCTTTCTTT
v_gene: TRBV30
j_gene: TRBJ1-1
abundance: few
d_gene: NA

CDR3aa: CASSLGGGYNEKLFF
CDR3nt: TGTGCCAGCAGCTTAGGAGGCGGTTATAATGAAAAACTGTTTTTT
v_gene: TRBV7-2
j_gene: TRBJ1-4
abundance: once
d_gene: NA

CDR3aa: CASTGGHRDSPLHF
CDR3nt: TGTGCCAGCACCGGGGGACACAGAGATTCACCCCTCCACTTT
v_gene: TRBV7-2
j_gene: TRBJ1-6
abundance: NA
d_gene: NA

CDR3aa: CASSPGTVDTDTQYF
CDR3nt: TGTGCCAGCAGCCCCGGGACAGTGGACACAGATACGCAGTATTTT
v_gene: TRBV9
j_gene: TRBJ2-3
abundance: once
d_gene: TRBD1

CDR3aa: CASSFLAGGVTDTQYF
CDR3nt: TGTGCCAGCAGCTTTTTGGCGGGGGGAGTGACAGATACGCAGTATTTT
v_gene: TRBV11-2
j_gene: TRBJ2-3
abundance: NA
d_gene: TRBD2

CDR3aa: CASRMGQSTNEKLFF
CDR3nt: TGTGCCAGCAGGATGGGACAGTCAACTAATGAAAAACTGTTTTTT
v_gene: TRBV9
j_gene: TRBJ1-4
abundance: NA
d_gene: TRBD1

CDR3aa: CASSQMDGEAFF
CDR3nt: TGTGCCAGCAGTCAGATGGACGGTGAAGCTTTCTTT
v_gene: TRBV27
j_gene: TRBJ1-1
abundance: NA
d_gene: NA

CDR3aa: CASSETASGGGEQFF
CDR3nt: TGTGCCAGCAGTGAAACGGCTAGCGGGGGGGGAGAGCAGTTCTTC
v_gene: TRBV2
j_gene: TRBJ2-1
abundance: once
d_gene: TRBD2

CDR3aa: CAISPQDSNQPQHF
CDR3nt: TGTGCCATCAGCCCACAGGATAGCAATCAGCCCCAGCATTTT
v_gene: TRBV10-3
j_gene: TRBJ1-5
abundance: NA
d_gene: NA